This T cell receptor (beta chain) was obtained from a study of shared clonotypes between healthy human individuals. With 5 bases clipped from V and 7 bases from J, the junction kept 8 bases outside the gene matches. This CDR3 spans 14 amino acids. Germline V gene sequence: CDR1 SGHTA, CDR2 FQGNSA. The protocol was immunoSEQ multiplex PCR, while the TCRdb copy is restricted to in-frame clones and leaves out a portion. The repertoire includes 2 million to 2.5 million clones, roughly 92% of them detected once, and around 0.35% sits in the top ten. This receptor was obtained from a man younger than 35 in good health. Some clones in this sample may be carry-over from other donors' samples. The sequenced sample consisted of naive CD4+ T cells from PBMCs. This sample's subset: CD45RA+ positively selected. The V and J genes are TRBV7-2 and TRBJ1-2, with TRBD1 matching 9 bases. The CDR3 is CASSPQQGAGGYTF. CDR3 in DNA: TGTGCCAGCAGCCCCCAACAGGGGGCGGGTGGCTACACCTTC.